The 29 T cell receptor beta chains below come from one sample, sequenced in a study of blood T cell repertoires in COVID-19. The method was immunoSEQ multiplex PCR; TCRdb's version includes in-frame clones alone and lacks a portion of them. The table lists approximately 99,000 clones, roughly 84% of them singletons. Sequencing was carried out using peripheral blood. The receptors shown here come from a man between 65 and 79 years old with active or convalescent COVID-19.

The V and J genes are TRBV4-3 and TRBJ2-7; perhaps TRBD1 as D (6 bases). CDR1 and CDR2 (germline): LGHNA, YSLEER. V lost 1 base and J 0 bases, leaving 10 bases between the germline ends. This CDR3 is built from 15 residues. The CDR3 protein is CASSQVLQGSYEQYF. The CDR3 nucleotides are TGCGCCAGCAGCCAAGTGTTACAGGGCTCCTACGAGCAGTACTTC.

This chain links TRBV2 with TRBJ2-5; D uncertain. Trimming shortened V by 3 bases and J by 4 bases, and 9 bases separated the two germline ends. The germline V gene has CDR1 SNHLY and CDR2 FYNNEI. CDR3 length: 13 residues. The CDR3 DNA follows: TGTGCCAGCAGTGAGCCAGTTCCAGAGACCCAGTACTTC. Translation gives CASSEPVPETQYF.

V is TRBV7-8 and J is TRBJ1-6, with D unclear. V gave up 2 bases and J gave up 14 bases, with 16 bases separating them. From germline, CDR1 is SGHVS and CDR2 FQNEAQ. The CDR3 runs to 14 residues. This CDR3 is CASSLQRWRPTLHF. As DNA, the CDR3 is TGTGCCAGCAGCTTACAAAGGTGGAGGCCCACCCTCCACTTT.

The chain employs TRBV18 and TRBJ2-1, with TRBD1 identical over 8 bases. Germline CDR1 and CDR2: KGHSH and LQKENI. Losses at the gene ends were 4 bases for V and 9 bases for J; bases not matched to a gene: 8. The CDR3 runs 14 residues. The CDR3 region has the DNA TGTGCCAGCTCACTTCCAGGGGGCAGCGGTGAGCAGTTCTTC. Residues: CASSLPGGSGEQFF.

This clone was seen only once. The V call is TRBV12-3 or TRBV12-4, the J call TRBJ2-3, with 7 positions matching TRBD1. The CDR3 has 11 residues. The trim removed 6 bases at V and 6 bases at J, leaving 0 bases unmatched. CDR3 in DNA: TGTGCCAGCAGACAGGGGGATACGCAGTATTTT. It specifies CASRQGDTQYF.

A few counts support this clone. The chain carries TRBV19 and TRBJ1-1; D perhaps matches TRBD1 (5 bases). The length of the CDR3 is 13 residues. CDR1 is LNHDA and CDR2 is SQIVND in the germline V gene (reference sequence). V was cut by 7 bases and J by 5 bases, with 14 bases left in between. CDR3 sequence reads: CASNPGLPTEAFF. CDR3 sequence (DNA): TGTGCCAGTAATCCGGGACTCCCTACTGAAGCTTTCTTT.

CDR3 loop: CASSPDRYQPQHF. The CDR3 DNA reads as TGTGCCAGCAGCCCCGACAGATATCAGCCCCAGCATTTT. The chain has TRBV7-2 and TRBJ1-5; D is possibly TRBD1 (5 bases). With 5 bases removed from V and 5 bases from J, the gap between germline ends came to 10 bases. Germline V gene lookup returns CDR1 SGHTA and CDR2 FQGNSA. The CDR3 has 13 residues.

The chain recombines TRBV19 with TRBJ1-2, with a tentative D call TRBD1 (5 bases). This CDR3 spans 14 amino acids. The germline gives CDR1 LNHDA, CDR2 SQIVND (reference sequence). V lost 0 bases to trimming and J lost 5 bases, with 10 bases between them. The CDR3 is CASSIEGAAYGYTF. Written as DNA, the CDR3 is TGTGCCAGTAGTATAGAAGGGGCGGCGTATGGCTACACCTTC.

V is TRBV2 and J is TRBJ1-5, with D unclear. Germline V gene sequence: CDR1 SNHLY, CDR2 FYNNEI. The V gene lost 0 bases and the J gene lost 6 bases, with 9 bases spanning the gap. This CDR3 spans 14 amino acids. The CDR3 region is CASSEAYTIQPQHF. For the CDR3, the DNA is TGTGCCAGCAGTGAAGCGTATACAATTCAGCCCCAGCATTTT.

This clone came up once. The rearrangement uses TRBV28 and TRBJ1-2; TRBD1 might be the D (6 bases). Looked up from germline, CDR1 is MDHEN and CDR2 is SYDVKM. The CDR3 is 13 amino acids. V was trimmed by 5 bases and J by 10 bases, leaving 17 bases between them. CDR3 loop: CASSTRQAWDYTF. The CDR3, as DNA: TGTGCCAGCAGTACCCGACAGGCTTGGGACTACACCTTC.

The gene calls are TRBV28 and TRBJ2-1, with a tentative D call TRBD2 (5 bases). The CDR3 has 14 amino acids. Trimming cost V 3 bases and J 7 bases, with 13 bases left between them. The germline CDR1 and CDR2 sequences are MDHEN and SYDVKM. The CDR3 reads CASSLSGNSNEQFF. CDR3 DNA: TGTGCCAGCAGTTTGAGCGGAAATTCAAATGAGCAGTTCTTC.

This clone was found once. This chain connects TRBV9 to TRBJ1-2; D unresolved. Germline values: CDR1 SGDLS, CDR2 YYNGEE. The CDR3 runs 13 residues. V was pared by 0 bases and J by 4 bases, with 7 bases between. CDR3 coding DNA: TGTGCCAGCAGCGTAGGGCACATCTATGGCTACACCTTC. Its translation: CASSVGHIYGYTF.

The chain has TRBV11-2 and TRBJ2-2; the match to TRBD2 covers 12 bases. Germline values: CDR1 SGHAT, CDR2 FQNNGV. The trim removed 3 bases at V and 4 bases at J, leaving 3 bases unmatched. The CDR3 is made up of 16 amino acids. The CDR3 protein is CASSFGTSGSTGELFF. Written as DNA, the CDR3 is TGTGCCAGCAGCTTCGGGACTAGCGGGTCCACCGGGGAGCTGTTTTTT.

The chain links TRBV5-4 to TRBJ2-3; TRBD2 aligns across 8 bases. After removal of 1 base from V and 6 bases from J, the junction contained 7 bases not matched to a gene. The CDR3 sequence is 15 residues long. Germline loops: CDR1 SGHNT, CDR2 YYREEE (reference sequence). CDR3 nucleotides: TGTGCCAGCAGCTTGTCTTCAGCGGGGGCGGATACGCAGTATTTT. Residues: CASSLSSAGADTQYF.

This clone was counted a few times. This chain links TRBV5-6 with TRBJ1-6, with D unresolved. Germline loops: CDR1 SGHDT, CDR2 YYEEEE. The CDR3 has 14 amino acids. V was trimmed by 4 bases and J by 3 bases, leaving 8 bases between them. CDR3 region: CASSATRYNSPLHF. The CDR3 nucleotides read TGTGCCAGCAGCGCGACACGCTATAATTCACCCCTCCACTTT.

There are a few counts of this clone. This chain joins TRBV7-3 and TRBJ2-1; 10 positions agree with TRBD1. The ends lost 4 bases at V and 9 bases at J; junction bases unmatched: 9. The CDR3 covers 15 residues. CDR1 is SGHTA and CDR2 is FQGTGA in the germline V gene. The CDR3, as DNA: TGTGCCAGCAGCTCCCCGGGACAGGGGTCAGGTGAGCAGTTCTTC. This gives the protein CASSSPGQGSGEQFF. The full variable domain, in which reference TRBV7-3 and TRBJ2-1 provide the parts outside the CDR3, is GAGVSQTPSNKVTEKGKYVELRCDPISGHTALYWYRQSLGQGPEFLIYFQGTGAADDSGLPNDRFFAVRPEGSVSTLKIQRTERGDSAVYLCASSSPGQGSGEQFFGPGTRLTVL.

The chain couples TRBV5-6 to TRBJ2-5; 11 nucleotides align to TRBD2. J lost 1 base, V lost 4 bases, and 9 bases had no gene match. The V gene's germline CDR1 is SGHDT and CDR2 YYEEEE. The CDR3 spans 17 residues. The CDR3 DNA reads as TGTGCCAGCAGCGAAGGGACTAGCGGTTTTCTCCAAGAGACCCAGTACTTC. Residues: CASSEGTSGFLQETQYF.

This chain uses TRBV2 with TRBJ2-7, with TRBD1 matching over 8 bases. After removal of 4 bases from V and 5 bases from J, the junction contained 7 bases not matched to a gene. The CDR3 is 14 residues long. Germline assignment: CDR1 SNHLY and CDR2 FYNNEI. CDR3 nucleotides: TGTGCCAGCAGTGTGGCAGGGGGCATACACGAGCAGTACTTC. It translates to CASSVAGGIHEQYF.

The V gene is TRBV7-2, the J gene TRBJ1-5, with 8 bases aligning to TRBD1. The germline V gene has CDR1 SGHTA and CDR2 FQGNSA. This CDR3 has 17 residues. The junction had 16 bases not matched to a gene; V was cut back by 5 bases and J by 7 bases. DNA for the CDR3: TGTGCCAGCAGCCCTCGACAGGGGCCGATGATGGGGCAGCCCCAGCATTTT. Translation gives CASSPRQGPMMGQPQHF. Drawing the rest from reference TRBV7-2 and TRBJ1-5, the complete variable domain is GAGVSQSPSNKVTEKGKDVELRCDPISGHTALYWYRQSLGQGLEFLIYFQGNSAPDKSGLPSDRFSAERTGGSVSTLTIQRTQQEDSAVYLCASSPRQGPMMGQPQHFGDGTRLSIL.

CDR3 nucleotide sequence: TGTGCCACCAGGGGATCTAGCGACTCTGGGGCCAACGTCCTGACTTTC. It encodes CATRGSSDSGANVLTF. The rearrangement joins TRBV24-1 to TRBJ2-6; D possibly corresponds to TRBD2 (6 bases). The germline gives CDR1 KGHDR, CDR2 SFDVKD. V lost 7 bases to trimming and J lost 0 bases, with 12 bases between them. The CDR3 runs 16 residues.

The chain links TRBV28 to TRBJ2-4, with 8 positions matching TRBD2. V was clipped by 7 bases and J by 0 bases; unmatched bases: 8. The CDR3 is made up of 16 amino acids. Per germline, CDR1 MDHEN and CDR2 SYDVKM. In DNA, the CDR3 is TGTGCCAGCACCGCGAGCGGGGGCCTAGCCAAAAACATTCAGTACTTC. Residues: CASTASGGLAKNIQYF.

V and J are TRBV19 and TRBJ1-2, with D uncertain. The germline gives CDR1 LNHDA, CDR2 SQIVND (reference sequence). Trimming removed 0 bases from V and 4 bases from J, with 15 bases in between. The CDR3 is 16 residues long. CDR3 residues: CASSIEVGRGSYGYTF. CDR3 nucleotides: TGTGCCAGTAGTATAGAGGTCGGCCGAGGGTCCTATGGCTACACCTTC.

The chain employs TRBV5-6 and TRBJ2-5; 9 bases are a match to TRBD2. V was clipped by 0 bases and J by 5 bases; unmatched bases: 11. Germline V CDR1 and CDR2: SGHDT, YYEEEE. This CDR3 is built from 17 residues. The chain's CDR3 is CASSLDPRTAGGETQYF. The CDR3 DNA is TGTGCCAGCAGCTTGGACCCCAGGACCGCGGGAGGGGAGACCCAGTACTTC.

The chain's CDR3 is CASTEGGTQETQYF. The CDR3 DNA reads TGCGCCAGCACTGAAGGGGGAACTCAAGAGACCCAGTACTTC. V gene TRBV5-1 combines with J gene TRBJ2-5; D is perhaps TRBD1 (6 bases). The CDR3 has 14 residues. The germline gives CDR1 SGHRS, CDR2 YFSETQ. Trimming cost V 6 bases and J 2 bases, with 14 bases left between them.

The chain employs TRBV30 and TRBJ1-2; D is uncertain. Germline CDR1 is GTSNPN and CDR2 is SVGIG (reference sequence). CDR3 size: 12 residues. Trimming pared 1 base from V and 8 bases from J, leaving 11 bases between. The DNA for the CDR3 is TGTGCCTGGAGTGCCGGGGAGGAAGGCTACACCTTC. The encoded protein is CAWSAGEEGYTF.

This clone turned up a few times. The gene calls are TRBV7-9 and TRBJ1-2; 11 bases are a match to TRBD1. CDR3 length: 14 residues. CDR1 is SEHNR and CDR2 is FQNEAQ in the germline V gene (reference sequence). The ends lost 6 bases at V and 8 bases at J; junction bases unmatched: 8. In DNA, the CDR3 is TGTGCCAGCAGTCAGGACAGGGGGCTTAACGGCTACACCTTC. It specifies CASSQDRGLNGYTF.

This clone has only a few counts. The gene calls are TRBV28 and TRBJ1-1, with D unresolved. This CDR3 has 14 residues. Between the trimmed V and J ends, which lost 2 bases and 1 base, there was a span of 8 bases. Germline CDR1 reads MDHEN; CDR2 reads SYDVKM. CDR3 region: CASSLPPGNTEAFF. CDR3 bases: TGTGCCAGCAGTTTACCCCCGGGGAACACTGAAGCTTTCTTT.

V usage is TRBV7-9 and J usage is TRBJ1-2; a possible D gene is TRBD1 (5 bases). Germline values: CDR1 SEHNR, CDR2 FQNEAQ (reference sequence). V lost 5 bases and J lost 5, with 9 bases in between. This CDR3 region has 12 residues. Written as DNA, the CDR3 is TGTGCCAGCAGCGCCACAGGTTATGGCTACACCTTC. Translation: CASSATGYGYTF.

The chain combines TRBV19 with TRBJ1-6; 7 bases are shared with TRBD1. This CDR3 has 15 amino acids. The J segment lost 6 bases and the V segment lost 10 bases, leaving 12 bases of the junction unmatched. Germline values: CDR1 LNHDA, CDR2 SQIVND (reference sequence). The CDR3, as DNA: TGTGCCACCGTGGACAGGCCCCTCTCTAATTCACCCCTCCACTTT. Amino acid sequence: CATVDRPLSNSPLHF.